This TCR beta chain was sequenced in a study of Ad26.COV2.S vaccination and SARS-CoV-2 variants. Here immunoSEQ multiplex PCR was the method, and the copy in TCRdb shows in-frame clones only, minus some. The table includes hundreds of thousands of clones, roughly 94% detected once. The CDR3 contains 14 residues. CDR1 is MNHEY and CDR2 is SVGAGI in the germline V gene. Trimming removed 6 bases from V and 2 bases from J, with 14 bases in between. The V call is TRBV6-5, the J call TRBJ2-7, with a tentative D call TRBD1 (6 bases). This clonotype was sampled from a human donor who had recovered from COVID-19. The sample here was peripheral blood, taken after recovery from COVID-19. The CDR3 DNA reads TGTGCCAGCAGCTGGGGTCAGGGGACCTACGAGCAGTACTTC. Translated: CASSWGQGTYEQYF.